Sequencing of this T cell receptor beta chain was carried out in a study of blood T cell repertoires in COVID-19 (dated by TCRdb to the early 2020s). Background for the entire study: The collaborator samples originated in the United States, Italy and Spain and spanned the acute and convalescent phases of COVID-19. The repertoires were released in a freely available public database intended as a resource for research on the immune response to SARS-CoV-2. Where available, HLA class I and class II types were taken from metadata supplied by the sample provider and were not determined by assay-based typing. Subjects who had been exposed to COVID-19, were actively infected with it, or had recovered from it provided the deeply sampled blood TCRbeta repertoires that made up the dataset. A de-identified subject ID, COVID-19 status, age in years and sex were almost always included in the sample metadata. The prospective study material was composed of cDNA or gDNA derived from T cells, B-cell-depleted T cells, or PBMCs. Samples came from the ongoing ImmuneRACE study (first 160 participants) plus 1,254 subjects from 6 global collaborators.

The trim is 6 bases for V and 7 bases for J, with a gap of 19 bases between the germline ends. The CDR1 and CDR2 encoded by the germline V gene are SNHLY and FYNNEI. Including the terminal cysteine and phenylalanine, the CDR3 comprises 16 residues. Of all the DNA, just the CDR3 is kept, 48 bases in frame from base 1. Details on this clone: No antigen is known for it. Within one base of it there is no much larger clone, and no base qualities were kept.

Whole blood was collected in K2EDTA tubes by collaborating institutions according to the institutions' own protocols. For TCRbeta analysis, collaborators shipped samples as frozen whole blood, isolated PBMCs, or DNA extracted from either of those sample types. TCRbeta CDR3 regions were amplified from genomic DNA by means of the immunoSEQ Assay, a bias-controlled multiplex PCR. Per the source publication's procedure: Nucleated cell counts per sample were estimated from amplification of reference gene primers within the assay. To quantify the absolute abundance of each unique TCRbeta CDR3 rearrangement, sequence reads were collapsed and filtered. Productive Simpson clonality was computed per sample as the square root of Simpson's diversity index over productive rearrangements. TCRdb took over this immuneACCESS table, retaining in-frame rearrangements with V and J assigned. Such tables are incomplete; in checked studies, under half of the missing clones stem from an unresolved V gene, and the remainder is unexplained. V and J calls and clone size come straight from that table; D and trimming were deduced from the DNA. The sample has a few hundred thousand clones on record, 75% to 90% of them singletons. Clones ranked in the top ten supply approximately 9% of the sample.

Study-wide conclusions, independent of this receptor: The quantity of clinical and demographic metadata differed by source and by participant and was supplied without curation.

What was sequenced was peripheral blood. The sequence derives from a human donor in a cohort sampled during active COVID-19. In this chain, TRBV2 is recombined with TRBJ1-6, with TRBD1 tentatively as D gene (5 bases match). The CDR3 protein sequence reads: CASSPGDRGLNSPLHF. The sequenced DNA is TGTGCCAGCAGCCCGGGGGACCGCGGGTTGAATTCACCCCTCCACTTT.